One and the same sample provided the 8 T cell receptor beta chains below, sequenced in a study of T cell responses to AZD1222 COVID-19 vaccine. Produced via immunoSEQ multiplex PCR; TCRdb's table is partial and in-frame only. This sample has tens of thousands of clones, with 90% found just once. Material: peripheral blood, obtained on day 0 of AZD1222 vaccination. These TCRs come from an adult in good health.

The CDR3 DNA follows: TGCGCCAGCAGCCAAGACAGTGATCAGCCCCAGCATTTT. Residues: CASSQDSDQPQHF. The chain combines TRBV4-1 with TRBJ1-5; D is unresolved. The germline V gene encodes CDR1 MGHRA and CDR2 YSYEKL. CDR3 length equals 13 residues. The ends were cut back, 0 bases at V and 5 bases at J, with 5 bases in the middle.

This clone was picked up a small number of times. One end of the junction fails to match germline, which may point to a read error. J is TRBJ2-7 and V is TRBV27, with D uncertain. Germline V gene lookup returns CDR1 MNHEY and CDR2 SMNVEV (reference sequence). This CDR3 has 14 amino acids. Here the CDR3 DNA reads TGTGCCAGCAGTATATCCGGACGATTCCTCGAGCAGTACTTC. It yields the protein CASSISGRFLEQYF.

The rearrangement links TRBV5-8 to TRBJ1-2; no firm D call. Looked up from germline, CDR1 is SGHTS and CDR2 is YDEGEE. Trimming removed 0 bases at V and 4 bases at J, with 19 bases between. The CDR3 extends over 17 amino acids. The CDR3 here is CASSLASAARTSYGYTF. In DNA, the CDR3 is TGTGCCAGCAGCTTGGCCTCTGCAGCACGAACCTCCTATGGCTACACCTTC.

This clone was found a few times. The chain joins TRBV25-1 to TRBJ2-3, with 8 bases fitting TRBD2. The CDR3 has 14 residues. Germline CDR1 reads MGHDK; CDR2 reads SYGVNS. The junction had 4 bases not matched to a gene; V was cut back by 4 bases and J by 4 bases. CDR3 region: CASSVRGGADTQYF. The CDR3 coding sequence is TGTGCCAGCAGTGTCCGGGGGGGCGCAGATACGCAGTATTTT.

The rearrangement uses TRBV4-1 and TRBJ2-7; 7 nucleotides line up with TRBD1. Germline assignment: CDR1 MGHRA and CDR2 YSYEKL. J was trimmed by 3 bases and V by 3 bases; bases with no gene match: 5. The length of the CDR3 is 14 residues. CDR3 amino acids: CASSHTGQNYEQYF. The DNA of the CDR3 is TGCGCCAGCAGCCACACGGGACAGAACTACGAGCAGTACTTC.

This sequence joins TRBV5-1 and TRBJ1-3; D is unclear. The germline gives CDR1 SGHRS, CDR2 YFSETQ. V dropped 4 bases and J dropped 0 bases, with 11 bases sitting between them. The CDR3 spans 15 residues. The CDR3 sequence is CASSLGIPSGNTIYF. The DNA for the CDR3 is TGCGCCAGCAGCCTGGGCATCCCCTCTGGAAACACCATATATTTT.

The V call is TRBV7-2, the J call TRBJ2-2; D is uncertain. Deletions cut 3 bases from V and 0 bases from J, with 8 bases between. The length of the CDR3 is 15 residues. The germline V gene has CDR1 SGHTA and CDR2 FQGNSA. The CDR3 DNA sequence: TGTGCCAGCAGCTTTTCGTCAACGAACACCGGGGAGCTGTTTTTT. Protein: CASSFSSTNTGELFF.

The chain employs TRBV6-5 and TRBJ1-6; D is ambiguous. The germline V gene has CDR1 MNHEY and CDR2 SVGAGI. The CDR3 runs to 13 residues. V lost 5 bases to trimming and J lost 6 bases, with 8 bases between them. CDR3 sequence (DNA): TGTGCCAGCAGTCGCGGATTTAATTCACCCCTCCACTTT. This codes for CASSRGFNSPLHF.